Shown below are 16 T cell receptor beta chains from a single sample sequenced in a study of T cell responses to AZD1222 COVID-19 vaccine. Generated by immunoSEQ multiplex PCR, the TCRdb table keeps only in-frame clones and is missing some. The sample has 50,000 to 60,000 clones, 80% seen once. The sequenced sample was peripheral blood, obtained 28 days after the second AZD1222 dose. These receptors all stem from an adult who received the AZD1222 COVID-19 vaccine.

This clone was seen a few times. The chain has TRBV27 and TRBJ2-1; no reliable D call. V lost 5 bases, J lost 5 bases, and 16 bases lay in between. This CDR3 spans 15 amino acids. Germline lookup yields CDR1 MNHEY and CDR2 SMNVEV (reference sequence). The CDR3 DNA follows: TGTGCCAGCAGTCCTCCCTCACACGGAGACAATGAGCAGTTCTTC. Translating it yields CASSPPSHGDNEQFF.

The chain has TRBV29-1 and TRBJ2-3; TRBD1 might be the D (5 bases). CDR1 is SQVTM and CDR2 is ANQGSEA in the germline V gene. The CDR3 sequence is 12 residues long. V shed 5 bases and J shed 4 bases, with 10 bases lying between them. The CDR3 region is CSVIQGPDTQYF. The CDR3 bases are TGCAGCGTTATCCAGGGCCCAGATACGCAGTATTTT.

The chain couples TRBV5-4 to TRBJ1-2; perhaps TRBD1 as D (6 bases). Looked up from germline, CDR1 is SGHNT and CDR2 is YYREEE (reference sequence). The V gene lost 3 bases and the J gene lost 5 bases, with 17 bases spanning the gap. There are 15 residues in the CDR3. DNA of the CDR3: TGTGCCAGCAGCTCGCCAACTGGACAGTCTTATGGCTACACCTTC. It codes for CASSSPTGQSYGYTF.

The chain couples TRBV5-1 to TRBJ1-1, with 9 bases that match TRBD1. Losses at the gene ends were 4 bases for V and 7 bases for J; bases not matched to a gene: 11. The CDR3 is made up of 15 amino acids. Germline V lookup: CDR1 SGHRS, CDR2 YFSETQ. CDR3 coding DNA: TGCGCCAGCAGCGGGGCCGGGACAGGGTTGGGTGAAGCTTTCTTT. This codes for CASSGAGTGLGEAFF.

The chain links TRBV21-1 to TRBJ1-2; the D call TRBD1 from the table was never checked on the DNA. TRBV21-1 is shown as a pseudogene. The length of the CDR3 is 15 residues. The CDR3 DNA follows: TGTGCCAGCAGCTCCCTTGGGCTAAGGGGCTATGGCTACACCTTC. It is translated as CASSSLGLRGYGYTF.

The V call is TRBV2, the J call TRBJ2-3; TRBD1 might be the D (5 bases). V lost 8 bases to trimming and J lost 4 bases, with 16 bases between them. CDR1 is SNHLY, CDR2 FYNNEI, per germline. This CDR3 region has 14 residues. The CDR3, as DNA: TGTGCCAGCGTCCTACCCGCAGGGCCAGATACGCAGTATTTT. The encoded protein is CASVLPAGPDTQYF.

This clone was counted a few times. The chain links TRBV6-5 to TRBJ2-7; a possible D gene is TRBD2 (6 bases). From germline, CDR1 is MNHEY and CDR2 SVGAGI. Between the trimmed V and J ends, which lost 6 bases and 5 bases, there was a span of 17 bases. This CDR3 contains 14 residues. In DNA, the CDR3 is TGTGCCAGCAGCGGGGGACGGCCCAGAAACGAGCAGTACGTC. It yields the protein CASSGGRPRNEQYV.

V is TRBV6-6 and J is TRBJ2-7, with D possibly TRBD2 on 6 matching bases. The CDR3 is 14 amino acids. V lost 6 bases and J lost 3, with 15 bases in between. The germline gives CDR1 MNHNY, CDR2 SVGAGI (reference sequence). CDR3 region: CASSPAGLYYEQYF. CDR3 DNA sequence: TGTGCCAGCAGCCCGGCGGGGTTATACTACGAGCAGTACTTC.

The chain has TRBV7-8 and TRBJ2-1; 14 bases align to TRBD2. This CDR3 contains 14 residues. With V trimmed by 7 bases and J by 8 bases, 4 bases remained unmatched. Germline-derived CDR1 and CDR2 are SGHVS and FQNEAQ. CDR3 residues: CASTGLAGGHEQFF. CDR3 coding DNA: TGTGCCAGCACCGGACTAGCGGGGGGACATGAGCAGTTCTTC.

The chain uses TRBV6-5 and TRBJ1-1; 9 nucleotides align to TRBD1. The V gene end was trimmed by 0 bases and the J gene end by 8 bases; junction bases not matched to a gene: 1. Germline loops: CDR1 MNHEY, CDR2 SVGAGI. The CDR3 totals 13 residues. This CDR3 is CASSYSGTGEAFF. CDR3 coding DNA: TGTGCCAGCAGTTACTCGGGGACAGGGGAAGCTTTCTTT.

This clone was seen a single time. This rearrangement joins TRBV3-1 (or the pseudogene TRBV3-2) to TRBJ2-1, with D unresolved. The V end was cut by 1 base, the J end by 9 bases, with 10 bases between. This CDR3 region has 13 residues. From germline, CDR1 is LGHDT and CDR2 YNNKEL (reference sequence). The CDR3 nucleotides are TGTGCCAGCAGCCAAGTTGTGACTGGTGAGCAGTTCTTC. It translates to CASSQVVTGEQFF.

The chain links TRBV6-6 to TRBJ1-6; perhaps TRBD1 as D (6 bases). CDR1 MNHNY and CDR2 SVGAGI come from the germline V gene (reference sequence). The V end lost 5 bases, the J end lost 5 bases, and 22 bases lay between the germline ends. The CDR3 runs to 18 residues. The CDR3, as DNA: TGTGCCAGCAGTCCCGCGTTCCCGGGGGGGGCGAATAATTCACCCCTCCACTTT. Translated, it gives CASSPAFPGGANNSPLHF.

This clone has only a few counts. V is TRBV19 and J is TRBJ1-6; D possibly corresponds to TRBD1 (5 bases). Germline loops: CDR1 LNHDA, CDR2 SQIVND (reference sequence). This CDR3 region has 20 residues. Trimming removed 3 bases at V and 0 bases at J, with 21 bases between. CDR3 DNA: TGTGCCAGTAGTATCAGGGTAGCAGGAAGCCAAAGCTCCTATAATTCACCCCTCCACTTT. Protein sequence: CASSIRVAGSQSSYNSPLHF.

This chain connects TRBV28 to TRBJ1-2; 7 bases align to TRBD1. The CDR3 is 14 amino acids. Trimming removed 6 bases from V and 3 bases from J; junction bases left unmatched: 7. Germline CDR1 reads MDHEN; CDR2 reads SYDVKM. Written as DNA, the CDR3 is TGTGCCAGCAGCCCAGGGGGTGTAGACTATGGCTACACCTTC. Translating it yields CASSPGGVDYGYTF.

In its sample, this clone was seen a few times. The chain joins TRBV6-2 or TRBV6-3 to TRBJ1-6, with a weak D call TRBD1 (5 bases). The length of the CDR3 is 17 residues. V shed 2 bases and J shed 5 bases, with 16 bases lying between them. Germline CDR1 is MNHEY and CDR2 is SVGEGT. The CDR3 is CASSYIPGTGNNSPLHF. The CDR3 DNA reads as TGTGCCAGCAGTTACATCCCCGGGACGGGGAATAATTCACCCCTCCACTTT.

The count of this clone is one. The chain recombines TRBV6-5 with TRBJ2-1, with a tentative D call TRBD2 (6 bases). The CDR3 covers 14 residues. CDR1 and CDR2 (germline): MNHEY, SVGAGI. Between the trimmed V and J ends, which lost 4 bases and 0 bases, there was a span of 7 bases. The CDR3 protein is CASSLADSYNEQFF. CDR3 nucleotides: TGTGCCAGCAGTTTAGCGGACTCCTACAATGAGCAGTTCTTC.